Listed below are T cell receptor beta chains from one sample, sequenced in a study of graft-versus-host responses after intestinal transplantation. The method was immunoSEQ multiplex PCR; TCRdb's version includes in-frame clones alone and lacks a portion of them. The sample yields more than 80,000 clones, around 86% seen once. Their antigens remain unidentified. The sample here was unstimulated CD8+ T cells sorted from spleen or lymph node cells, taken before intestinal transplant. Every receptor here comes from a human donor who received an intestinal transplant. Each CDR3 is given with its conserved first and last residue. D genes are given only for firm matches. Size is omitted from some rows. Given values are once, few, many or a class for expanded clones.

J gene	clone size	V gene	D gene	CDR3 DNA	CDR3 protein
TRBJ1-2	-	TRBV28	-	TGTGCCAGCAGTCCCGGACGGAACGACTATGGCTACACCTTC	CASSPGRNDYGYTF
TRBJ1-6	-	TRBV7-6	TRBD1	TGTGCCAGCAGCTTAAACCCGGACAGGGTTTCACCCCTCCACTTT	CASSLNPDRVSPLHF
TRBJ2-3	-	TRBV19	TRBD2	TGTGCCAGTAGTATAGAAAAGAGCGGGAGGGCCACAGATACGCAGTATTTT	CASSIEKSGRATDTQYF
TRBJ1-4	few	TRBV4-1	-	TGCGCCAGCAGCCAAGATCTGGAGGAACTGTTTTTT	CASSQDLEELFF
TRBJ2-1	-	TRBV7-9	-	TGTGCCAGCAGCTTTCCGACCTCTCCGGGACCGAAAACCTACAATGAGCAGTTCTTC	CASSFPTSPGPKTYNEQFF
TRBJ2-1	-	TRBV2	-	TGTGCCAGCGGGATTCTAGCGTCGGAAAATAATGAGCAGTTCTTC	CASGILASENNEQFF
TRBJ2-3	once	TRBV27	-	TGTGCCAGCAGTCAGGGCATTACTAGCACAGATACGCAGTATTTT	CASSQGITSTDTQYF
TRBJ1-6	-	TRBV27	-	TGTGCCAGCAGACCCTCCTTATGGAGGTCCAGCTCCTATAATTCACCCCTCCACTTT	CASRPSLWRSSSYNSPLHF
TRBJ2-1	once	TRBV27	-	TGTGCCAGCAGTTTTATTGGGTATGAGCAGTTCTTC	CASSFIGYEQFF
TRBJ2-5	-	TRBV5-1	-	TGCGCCAGCAGCTCAAGGGCGGTCTCCCAAGAGACCCAGTACTTC	CASSSRAVSQETQYF
TRBJ2-2	-	TRBV13	-	TGTGCCAGCAGCTCGAGGGGCGTCGGCACCGGGGAGCTGTTTTTT	CASSSRGVGTGELFF
TRBJ2-7	-	TRBV5-1	-	TGCGCCAGCAGCTTGGCGGGCAGCTACGAGCAGTACTTC	CASSLAGSYEQYF
TRBJ2-7	few	TRBV6-1	TRBD2	TGTGCCAGCAGTCAGGGACTAGCCATCTACGAGCAGTACTTC	CASSQGLAIYEQYF
TRBJ2-7	-	TRBV28	TRBD2	TGTGCCAGCAGTCCGAGAACTAGCGGGAGGGCCTACGAGCAGTACTTC	CASSPRTSGRAYEQYF
TRBJ1-2	-	TRBV28	-	TGTGCCAGCAGTTTGGGGGGCTATGGCTACACCTTC	CASSLGGYGYTF
TRBJ2-1	-	TRBV5-4	TRBD2	TGTGCCAGCAGCCTCCCCGGACTAGTGGATGAGCAGTTCTTC	CASSLPGLVDEQFF
TRBJ1-3	-	TRBV4-2	-	TGTGCCAGCAGCCAAAAACCCATACACTCTGGAAACACCATATATTTT	CASSQKPIHSGNTIYF
TRBJ2-5	once	TRBV9	-	TGTGCCAGCAGCGTAGTAGGGGGCCAAGAGACCCAGTACTTC	CASSVVGGQETQYF
TRBJ1-1	-	TRBV5-1	-	TGCGCCAGCAGCTTCGCAGGGGTCAACACTGAAGCTTTCTTT	CASSFAGVNTEAFF
TRBJ2-1	-	TRBV12-5	TRBD2	TGTGCTAGTGGTCCACCACCGGGACTAGCCTACAATGAGCAGTTCTTC	CASGPPPGLAYNEQFF
TRBJ2-3	-	TRBV6-5	-	TGTGCCAGCAGTCCCCTACAGGGAGTTGCAGATACGCAGTATTTT	CASSPLQGVADTQYF
TRBJ2-2	-	TRBV5-6	-	TGTGCCAGCAGCCCAGGGCCCAACACCGGGGAGCTGTTTTTT	CASSPGPNTGELFF
TRBJ2-7	-	TRBV28	TRBD1	TGTGCCAGCAGTCTAGAGGGACAGAGCTCCTACGAGCAGTACTTC	CASSLEGQSSYEQYF
TRBJ2-7	-	TRBV4-1	TRBD1	TGCGCCAGCGCTGGGGCCCTAGACAGGGCCCACGAGCAGTACTTC	CASAGALDRAHEQYF
TRBJ2-7	-	TRBV9	TRBD2	TGTGCCAGCAGCGTAGGGGGTAGCGGGAGTTTCTCCTCCTACGAGCAGTACTTC	CASSVGGSGSFSSYEQYF
TRBJ2-1	-	TRBV12-2	-	TGTGCAAGTCGCACTCTATGCCGACAGGGGGGATACAATGAGCAGTTCTTC	CASRTLCRQGGYNEQFF
TRBJ1-5	-	TRBV5-4	-	TGTGCCAGCAGCTTGGGCCCGGGTGGACAGCCCCAGCATTTT	CASSLGPGGQPQHF
TRBJ2-5	once	TRBV6-4	-	TGTGCCAGCAGTGAAGAGGGAGGAGAGACCCAGTACTTC	CASSEEGGETQYF
TRBJ2-7	-	TRBV10-3	-	TGTGCCATCAGTGAGTCGAGAACAGGTAGGACCTACGAGCAGTACTTC	CAISESRTGRTYEQYF